Many counts were recorded for the clone carrying this T cell receptor beta chain. The target antigen is unknown. TCR beta CDR3 regions were amplified from RNA. When the TCR CDR3 underwent first-round RT-PCR, the HTBI primer set was used. One entry per CDR3 protein results from TCRdb running MiXCR on the multiplex PCR reads. The data show around 500,000 distinct CDR3 sequences, around 15% seen once. Ophthalmopathy patients all had a Clinical Activity Score of at least 3, a NOSPECS grade of at least 4 and disease under 3 months old. V shed 1 base and J shed 7 bases, with 11 bases lying between them. CDR1 and CDR2 (germline): SGHTA, FQGNSA. The CDR3 runs to 14 residues. These data are taken from a study of T cells in Graves' hyperthyroidism and ophthalmopathy. Findings and caveats of the study: Clonotypes that were expanded in thyroid above 0.001 mostly appeared in blood too.

The sequenced material came from blood. V and J are TRBV7-2 and TRBJ2-1; no firm D call. The sequence came from a woman in her twenties or thirties with Graves' ophthalmopathy. CDR3 sequence reads: CASSLEPHSNEQFF. The CDR3 nucleotides are TGTGCCAGCAGCTTAGAACCCCATTCGAATGAGCAGTTCTTC.